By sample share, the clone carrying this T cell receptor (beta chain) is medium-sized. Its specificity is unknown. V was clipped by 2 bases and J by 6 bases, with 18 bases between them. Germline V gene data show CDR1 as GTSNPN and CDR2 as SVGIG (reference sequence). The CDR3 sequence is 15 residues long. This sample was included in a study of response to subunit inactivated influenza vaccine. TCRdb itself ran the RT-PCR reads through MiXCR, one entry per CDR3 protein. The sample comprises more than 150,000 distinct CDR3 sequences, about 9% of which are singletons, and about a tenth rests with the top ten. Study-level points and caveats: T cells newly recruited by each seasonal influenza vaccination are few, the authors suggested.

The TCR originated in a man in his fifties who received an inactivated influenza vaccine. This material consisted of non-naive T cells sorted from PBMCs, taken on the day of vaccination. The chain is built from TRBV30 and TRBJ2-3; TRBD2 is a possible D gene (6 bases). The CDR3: CAWSPGGRGSDTQYF. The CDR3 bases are TGTGCCTGGAGTCCCGGCGGACGGGGGTCGGATACGCAGTATTTT.